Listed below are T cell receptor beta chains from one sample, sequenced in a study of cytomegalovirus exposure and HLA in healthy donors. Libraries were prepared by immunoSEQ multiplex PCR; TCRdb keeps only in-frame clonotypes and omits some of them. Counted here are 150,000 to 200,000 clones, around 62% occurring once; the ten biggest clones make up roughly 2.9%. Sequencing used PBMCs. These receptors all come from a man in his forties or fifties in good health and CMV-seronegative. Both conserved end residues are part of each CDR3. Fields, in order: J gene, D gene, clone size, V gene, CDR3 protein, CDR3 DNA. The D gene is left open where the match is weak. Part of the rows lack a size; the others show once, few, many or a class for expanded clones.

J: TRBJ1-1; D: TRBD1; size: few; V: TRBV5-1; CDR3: CASSFYLRGLDTEAFF; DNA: TGCGCCAGCAGCTTCTATCTCAGGGGGCTTGACACTGAAGCTTTCTTT
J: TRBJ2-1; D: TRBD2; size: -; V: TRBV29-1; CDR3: CSAQTSGGVEQFF; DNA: TGCAGCGCTCAGACTAGCGGGGGTGTTGAGCAGTTCTTC
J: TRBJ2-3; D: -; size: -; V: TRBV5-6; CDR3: CASSLALSGTNYRGDTQYF; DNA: TGTGCCAGCAGCCTCGCCTTGTCGGGGACAAACTACCGAGGAGATACGCAGTATTTT
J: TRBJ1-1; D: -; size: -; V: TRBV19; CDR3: CASADRGSTTFF; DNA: TGTGCCAGCGCGGACCGGGGTTCTACGACTTTCTTT
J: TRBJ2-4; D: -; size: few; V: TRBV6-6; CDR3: CASGGVEPGKNIQYF; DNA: TGTGCCAGCGGAGGAGTGGAGCCCGGCAAAAACATTCAGTACTTC
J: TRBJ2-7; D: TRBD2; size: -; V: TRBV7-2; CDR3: CASSLAQSSGSIYEQYF; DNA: TGTGCCAGCAGCTTAGCGCAGTCTAGCGGGAGCATCTACGAGCAGTACTTC
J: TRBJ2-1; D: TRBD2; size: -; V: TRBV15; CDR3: CATISGSLNNEQFF; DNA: TGTGCCACCATTAGCGGGAGCCTTAACAATGAGCAGTTCTTC
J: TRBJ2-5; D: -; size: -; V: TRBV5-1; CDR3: CASSLGRAGQETQYF; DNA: TGCGCCAGCAGCTTGGGGAGAGCGGGTCAAGAGACCCAGTACTTC
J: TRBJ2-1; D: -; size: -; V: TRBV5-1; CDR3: CASSLAGRNNEQFF; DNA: TGCGCCAGCAGCTTGGCTGGGAGAAACAATGAGCAGTTCTTC
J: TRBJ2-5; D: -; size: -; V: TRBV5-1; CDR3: CANPRGRETQYF; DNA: TGCGCCAACCCCCGGGGAAGGGAGACCCAGTACTTC
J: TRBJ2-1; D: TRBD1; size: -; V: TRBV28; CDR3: CASSTTGATYNEQFF; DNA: TGTGCCAGCTCAACCACAGGGGCTACCTACAATGAGCAGTTCTTC
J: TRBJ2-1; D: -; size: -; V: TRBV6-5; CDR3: CASFGRSYNEQFF; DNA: TGTGCCAGCTTTGGCAGGTCATACAATGAGCAGTTCTTC
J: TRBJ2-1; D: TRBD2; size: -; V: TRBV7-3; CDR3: CASSSAGTSAYNKQFF; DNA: TGTGCCAGCAGCTCAGCCGGGACTAGCGCCTACAATAAGCAGTTCTTC
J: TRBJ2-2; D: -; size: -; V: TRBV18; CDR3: CASSPPWENRTRGSGELFF; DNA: TGTGCCAGCTCACCACCGTGGGAAAATCGTACAAGGGGGTCCGGGGAGCTGTTTTTT
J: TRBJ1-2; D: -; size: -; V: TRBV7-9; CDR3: CSSSSTAGHVANYGYTF; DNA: TGTTCCAGCAGTTCAACAGCTGGTCACGTAGCTAACTATGGCTACACCTTC
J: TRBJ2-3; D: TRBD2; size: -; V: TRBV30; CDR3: CAWSPAGGVDTQYF; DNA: TGTGCCTGGAGCCCAGCGGGGGGGGTGGATACGCAGTATTTT
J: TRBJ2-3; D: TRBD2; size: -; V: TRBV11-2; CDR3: CASSFGLAGYTDTQYF; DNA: TGTGCCAGCAGCTTCGGACTAGCGGGGTACACAGATACGCAGTATTTT
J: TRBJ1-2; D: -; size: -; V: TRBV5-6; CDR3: CASSLPGHSLINYGYTF; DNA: TGTGCCAGCAGCTTACCGGGACACAGTTTAATTAACTATGGCTACACCTTC
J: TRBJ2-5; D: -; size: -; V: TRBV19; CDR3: CASTPTGSETQYF; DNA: TGTGCCAGTACCCCCACAGGGAGCGAGACCCAGTACTTC
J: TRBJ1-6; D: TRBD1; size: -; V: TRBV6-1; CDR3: CASSGSQGPLSPLHF; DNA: TGTGCCAGCAGTGGGTCACAGGGGCCTCTTTCACCCCTCCACTTT
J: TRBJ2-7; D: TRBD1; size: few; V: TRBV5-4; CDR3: CASSRGQSSYEQYF; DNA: TGTGCCAGCAGTCGGGGACAGAGCTCCTACGAGCAGTACTTC
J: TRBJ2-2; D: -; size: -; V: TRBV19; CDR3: CASSYFGELFF; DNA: TGTGCCAGTAGCTACTTCGGGGAGCTGTTTTTT
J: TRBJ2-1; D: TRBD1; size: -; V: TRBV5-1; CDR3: CASSGQGINEQFF; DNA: TGCGCCAGCAGCGGACAGGGAATTAATGAGCAGTTCTTC
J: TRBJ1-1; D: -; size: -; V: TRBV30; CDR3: CAWSPTKTRRAFF; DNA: TGTGCCTGGAGCCCGACAAAGACAAGGAGGGCTTTCTTT
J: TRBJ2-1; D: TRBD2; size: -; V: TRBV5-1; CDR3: CASSLDGLGVYNEQFF; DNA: TGCGCCAGCAGCCTGGATGGACTAGGGGTTTACAATGAGCAGTTCTTC
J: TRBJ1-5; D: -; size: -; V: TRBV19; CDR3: CASSISRQNNQPQHF; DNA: TGTGCCAGTAGTATTTCTAGGCAGAACAATCAGCCCCAGCATTTT
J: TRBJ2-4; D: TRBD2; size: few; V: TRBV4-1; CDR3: CASSQESGLGLNIQYF; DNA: TGCGCCAGCAGCCAAGAATCGGGACTAGGATTGAACATTCAGTACTTC
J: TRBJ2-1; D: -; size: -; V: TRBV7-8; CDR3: CASSLEGERYLGFLLAEQFF; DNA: TGTGCCAGCAGCTTAGAGGGAGAGAGGTATTTGGGGTTCCTCTTGGCGGAGCAGTTCTTC
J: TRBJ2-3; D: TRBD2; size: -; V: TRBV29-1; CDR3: CSVEAPTSARSDTQYF; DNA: TGCAGCGTTGAAGCTCCGACTAGCGCTAGGTCAGATACGCAGTATTTT
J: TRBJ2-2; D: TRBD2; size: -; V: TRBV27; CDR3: CASSLRLAGGVGELFF; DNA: TGTGCCAGCAGTTTACGGCTAGCGGGGGGAGTCGGGGAGCTGTTTTTT
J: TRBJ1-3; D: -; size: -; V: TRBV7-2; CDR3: CASSFQLSYGTGIYF; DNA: TGTGCCAGCAGCTTTCAGCTCTCTTATGGAACGGGCATATATTTT
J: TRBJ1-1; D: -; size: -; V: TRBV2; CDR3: CASIRVRDTEAFF; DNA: TGTGCCAGCATTCGGGTGAGGGACACTGAAGCTTTCTTT
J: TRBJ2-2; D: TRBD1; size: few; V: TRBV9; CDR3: CASSVGGQGANTGELFF; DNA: TGTGCCAGCAGCGTAGGGGGACAGGGGGCGAACACCGGGGAGCTGTTTTTT
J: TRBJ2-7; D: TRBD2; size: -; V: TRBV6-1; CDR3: CASTPGTRPYEQYF; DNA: TGTGCCAGTACACCCGGGACTAGACCCTACGAGCAGTACTTC
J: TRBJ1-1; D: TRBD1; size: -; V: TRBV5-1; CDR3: CASSTGQVNTEAFF; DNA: TGCGCCAGCAGCACTGGACAGGTGAACACTGAAGCTTTCTTT
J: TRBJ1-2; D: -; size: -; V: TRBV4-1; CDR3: CASSLGGEGTNYGYTF; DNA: TGCGCCAGCAGCCTCGGCGGGGAGGGGACTAACTATGGCTACACCTTC
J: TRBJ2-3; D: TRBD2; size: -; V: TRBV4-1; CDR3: CASSQVIAGFTDTQYF; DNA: TGCGCCAGCAGCCAAGTGATAGCGGGGTTCACAGATACGCAGTATTTT
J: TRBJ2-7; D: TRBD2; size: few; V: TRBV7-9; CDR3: CASSLGSGTSGSEQYF; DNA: TGTGCCAGCAGCTTAGGTTCCGGGACTAGCGGCTCTGAGCAGTACTTC
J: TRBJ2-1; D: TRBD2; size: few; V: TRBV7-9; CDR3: CSSSPGLAGGRGGEQFF; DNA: TGTTCCAGCAGCCCCGGACTAGCGGGAGGGCGAGGGGGTGAGCAGTTCTTC
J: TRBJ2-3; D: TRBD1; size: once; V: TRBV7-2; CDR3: CASSLVQGSTDTQYF; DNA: TGTGCCAGCAGCTTAGTACAGGGGAGCACAGATACGCAGTATTTT
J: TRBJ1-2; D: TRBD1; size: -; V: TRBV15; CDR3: CATSRQGQFNGYTF; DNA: TGTGCCACCAGCAGACAGGGACAGTTCAATGGCTACACCTTC
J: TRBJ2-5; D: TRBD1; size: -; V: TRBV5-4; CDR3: CASSQPTGGETQYF; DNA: TGTGCCAGCAGCCAACCAACAGGGGGCGAGACCCAGTACTTC